This entry lists 14 T cell receptor beta chains sequenced from one sample in a study of blood T cell repertoires in COVID-19. Some clones are missing from TCRdb's copy, which holds only in-frame ones; the method was immunoSEQ multiplex PCR. The data show 200,000 to 300,000 clones, roughly 83% seen once. The sequenced sample was peripheral blood. These receptors were obtained from an elderly woman with acute or convalescent COVID-19.

The chain recombines TRBV7-2 with TRBJ2-2, with 8 nucleotides matching TRBD1. The V gene's germline CDR1 is SGHTA and CDR2 FQGNSA. This CDR3 has 16 amino acids. V shed 1 base and J 1 base; nucleotides not matched to a gene: 2. CDR3 region: CASSLVGTGNTGELFF. The CDR3 region has the DNA TGTGCCAGCAGCTTAGTTGGGACAGGGAACACCGGGGAGCTGTTTTTT.

The table lists this clone with a few counts. CDR3: CASGLATGGSEQYF. The DNA of the CDR3 is TGTGCTAGTGGTTTGGCGACAGGGGGTAGTGAGCAGTACTTC. V gene TRBV12-5 combines with J gene TRBJ2-7; 9 bases map to TRBD1. Germline V gene lookup returns CDR1 LGHNT and CDR2 FRNRAP. With 1 base clipped from V and 7 bases from J, the junction kept 5 bases outside the gene matches. This CDR3 is built from 14 residues.

The V gene is TRBV7-2, the J gene TRBJ2-7, with a tentative D call TRBD1 (5 bases). The CDR3 has 13 amino acids. V was shortened by 3 bases and J by 3 bases, with 9 bases between the two germline ends. Germline loops: CDR1 SGHTA, CDR2 FQGNSA. CDR3 amino acids: CASSFPGIYEQYF. CDR3 nucleotides: TGTGCCAGCAGCTTCCCAGGGATCTACGAGCAGTACTTC.

The rearrangement links TRBV9 to TRBJ2-5; TRBD1 is a possible D gene (5 bases). The CDR3 is 15 residues long. Germline-derived CDR1 and CDR2 are SGDLS and YYNGEE. V was cut by 4 bases and J by 2 bases, with 15 bases left in between. CDR3 sequence reads: CASSSPDKRQETQYF. The CDR3 DNA is TGTGCCAGCAGCTCACCGGACAAAAGACAAGAGACCCAGTACTTC.

This chain connects TRBV28 to TRBJ1-6, with 8 bases matching TRBD1. CDR3 length: 13 amino acids. Germline assignment: CDR1 MDHEN and CDR2 SYDVKM. V gave up 10 bases and J gave up 6 bases; unmatched junction bases: 5. CDR3 sequence (DNA): TGTGCCACCAAGGACAGGGTTAATTCACCCCTCCACTTT. This encodes CATKDRVNSPLHF. The full variable domain, rest sourced from reference TRBV28 and TRBJ1-6, is DVKVTQSSRYLVKRTGEKVFLECVQDMDHENMFWYRQDPGLGLRLIYFSYDVKMKEKGDIPEGYSVSREKKERFSLILESASTNQTSMYLCATKDRVNSPLHFGNGTRLTVT.

The genes are TRBV3-1 (or the pseudogene TRBV3-2) and TRBJ1-6, with 7 positions matching TRBD1. The CDR3 has 15 amino acids. CDR1 and CDR2 (germline): LGHDT, YNNKEL (reference sequence). The trim removed 0 bases at V and 5 bases at J, leaving 1 base unmatched. Here the CDR3 DNA reads TGTGCCAGCAGCCAAGACACAGGGGATAATTCACCCCTCCACTTT. The encoded protein is CASSQDTGDNSPLHF.

The chain has TRBV6-6 and TRBJ1-5; TRBD1 matches 9 bases. The CDR3 runs 16 residues. The germline V gene encodes CDR1 MNHNY and CDR2 SVGAGI (reference sequence). The V gene end was trimmed by 0 bases and the J gene end by 6 bases; junction bases not matched to a gene: 6. CDR3 protein: CASSYSQGAGGQPQHF. Written as DNA, the CDR3 is TGTGCCAGCAGTTACTCACAGGGGGCAGGTGGTCAGCCCCAGCATTTT.

The chain recombines TRBV9 with TRBJ2-1; the match to TRBD1 covers 8 bases. Trimming at V came to 2 bases and at J to 6 bases, leaving 10 bases not matched to a gene. The CDR3 loop spans 16 amino acids. The germline gives CDR1 SGDLS, CDR2 YYNGEE. The CDR3 DNA follows: TGTGCCAGCAGCGTCGCAACCGACAGGGGACCCAATGAGCAGTTCTTC. It codes for CASSVATDRGPNEQFF. Looking up the rest from reference TRBV9 and TRBJ2-1 gives the full variable domain: DSGVTQTPKHLITATGQRVTLRCSPRSGDLSVYWYQQSLDQGLQFLIQYYNGEERAKGNILERFSAQQFPDLHSELNLSSLELGDSALYFCASSVATDRGPNEQFFGPGTRLTVL.

This CDR3 reads CASSVLAGVNEQFF. CDR3 sequence (DNA): TGCGCCAGCAGTGTCCTAGCGGGGGTCAATGAGCAGTTCTTC. The rearrangement joins TRBV10-2 to TRBJ2-1; 10 bases agree with TRBD2. This CDR3 spans 14 amino acids. J lost 6 bases, V lost 4 bases, and 3 bases had no gene match. Germline V gene sequence: CDR1 WSHSY, CDR2 SAAADI.

CDR3 sequence: CASSLQLAKNIQYF. The CDR3 bases are TGTGCCAGCAGCCTACAGCTAGCCAAAAACATTCAGTACTTC. The chain has TRBV3-1 (or the pseudogene TRBV3-2) and TRBJ2-4; no definite D call. The V and J ends lost 4 bases and 0 bases respectively, with 7 bases between them. CDR3 length equals 14 residues. Germline V gene data show CDR1 as LGHDT and CDR2 as YNNKEL (reference sequence).

The rearrangement uses TRBV9 and TRBJ1-4; no reliable D call. Germline-derived CDR1 and CDR2 are SGDLS and YYNGEE. The CDR3 extends over 16 amino acids. V dropped 0 bases and J dropped 8 bases, with 17 bases sitting between them. The CDR3 bases are TGTGCCAGCAGCGTAGAAGGCAGACCAGGCCGCGAAAAACTGTTTTTT. This translates into CASSVEGRPGREKLFF.

The chain uses TRBV6-2 or TRBV6-3 and TRBJ1-5; TRBD1 agrees at 7 bases. CDR1 is MNHEY and CDR2 is SVGEGT in the germline V gene. V lost 5 bases to trimming and J lost 5 bases; unmatched junction nucleotides: 9. The CDR3 is made up of 15 amino acids. The CDR3 spells CASSPGGKGDQPQHF. CDR3 in DNA: TGTGCCAGCAGTCCAGGGGGAAAAGGGGATCAGCCCCAGCATTTT.

The J gene is TRBJ2-3, the V gene TRBV5-1; 10 bases are shared with TRBD2. The V segment lost 0 bases and the J segment 3 bases; nucleotides outside the gene matches: 10. The CDR3 extends over 18 amino acids. The germline CDR1 and CDR2 sequences are SGHRS and YFSETQ. The CDR3 region is CASSLAWRASGGTDTQYF. CDR3 DNA: TGCGCCAGCAGCTTGGCCTGGAGGGCTAGCGGGGGAACAGATACGCAGTATTTT.

The rearrangement links TRBV7-3 to TRBJ2-7, with 8 bases identical to TRBD2. Trimming cost V 10 bases and J 5 bases; bases outside gene matches: 7. Germline loops: CDR1 SGHTA, CDR2 FQGTGA. CDR3 length: 12 amino acids. CDR3 bases: TGTGCCATCCTCCGGGGGGGGCACGAGCAGTACTTC. Amino acids: CAILRGGHEQYF.